These T cell receptor beta chains were read from a single sample in a study of T cells in Graves' hyperthyroidism and ophthalmopathy. TCRdb analysed the multiplex PCR reads with MiXCR anew, one entry per CDR3 protein. The sample holds roughly 500,000 distinct CDR3 sequences; less than 25% are singletons and the top ten take around 54%. Material: blood. The source is a woman in her 70s with Graves' ophthalmopathy. The CDR3 runs from the conserved cysteine through the conserved F or W. D genes are given only for firm matches. Rows give clone size only sometimes, using once, few, many, or a class for an expanded clone.

many	-	TRBV11-2	TRBJ1-1	CASSPSGTEAFF	TGTGCCAGCAGCCCAAGTGGGACTGAAGCTTTCTTT
-	-	TRBV7-6	TRBJ2-2	CASSSELRELFF	TGTGCCAGCAGCTCTGAGTTGAGGGAGCTGTTTTTT
few	TRBD2	TRBV5-4	TRBJ2-1	CASSLNAGGGGNEQFF	TGTGCCAGCAGCTTGAATGCGGGAGGAGGGGGCAATGAGCAGTTCTTC
-	TRBD2	TRBV4-1	TRBJ2-1	CASSQGTASGKIYNEQFF	TGCGCCAGCAGCCAAGGAACAGCTAGCGGGAAAATCTACAATGAGCAGTTCTTC
-	-	TRBV5-6	TRBJ1-6	CASSLGGVSYNSPLHF	TGTGCCAGCAGCTTGGGGGGAGTCTCCTATAATTCACCCCTCCACTTT
many	TRBD1	TRBV12-3/TRBV12-4	TRBJ2-7	CASRGQGDYEQYF	TGTGCCAGCAGGGGACAGGGGGACTACGAGCAGTACTTC
few	-	TRBV7-8	TRBJ1-6	CASSGRAVVNSPLHF	TGTGCCAGCAGCGGGAGGGCAGTTGTTAATTCACCCCTCCACTTT
-	TRBD2	TRBV5-1	TRBJ2-5	CASRTSGSYQETQYF	TGCGCCAGCCGAACTAGCGGGAGTTACCAAGAGACCCAGTACTTC
many	-	TRBV27	TRBJ1-5	CASSTMINQPQHF	TGTGCCAGCAGTACAATGATCAATCAGCCCCAGCATTTT
-	TRBD1	TRBV11-3	TRBJ2-5	CASSGDRDRGRMETQYF	TGTGCCAGCAGCGGAGACCGGGACAGGGGGCGCATGGAGACCCAGTACTTC
many	-	TRBV7-2	TRBJ2-1	CASSLAPVPRNEQFF	TGTGCCAGCAGCTTAGCGCCTGTCCCCAGGAATGAGCAGTTCTTC
many	TRBD2	TRBV7-3	TRBJ2-1	CASSSPRAGGPGSYNEQFF	TGTGCCAGCAGCTCGCCCAGAGCGGGAGGGCCGGGCTCCTACAATGAGCAGTTCTTC
-	-	TRBV12-3/TRBV12-4	TRBJ1-1	CASMRILTEAFF	TGTGCCAGCATGAGGATATTGACTGAAGCTTTCTTT
-	TRBD1	TRBV3-1	TRBJ2-7	CASSQGLAGQAPYEQYF	TGTGCCAGCAGCCAAGGTCTGGCCGGACAGGCCCCCTACGAGCAGTACTTC
-	-	TRBV5-1	TRBJ1-2	CASRDEADGYTF	TGCGCCTCCCGGGACGAGGCGGATGGCTACACCTTC
-	-	TRBV30	TRBJ2-1	CAWRGAVNEQFF	TGTGCCTGGAGGGGGGCAGTGAATGAGCAGTTCTTC
few	-	TRBV5-4	TRBJ2-1	CASSLPGGIGNEQFF	TGTGCCAGCAGCTTGCCAGGAGGGATTGGGAATGAGCAGTTCTTC
-	TRBD2	TRBV24-1	TRBJ2-3	CATSDRLVAGLTDTQYF	TGTGCCACCAGTGACCGTCTGGTAGCGGGACTCACAGATACGCAGTATTTT
few	-	TRBV12-3/TRBV12-4	TRBJ2-5	CASSFRQGKIETQYF	TGTGCCAGCAGTTTTAGGCAGGGGAAAATCGAGACCCAGTACTTC
many	-	TRBV27	TRBJ1-6	CASSFYPTQARGASSPLHF	TGTGCCAGCAGTTTCTACCCGACGCAAGCAAGGGGGGCGAGTTCACCCCTCCACTTT
-	-	TRBV28	TRBJ1-2	CASKSGVYGYTF	TGTGCCAGCAAGTCAGGGGTCTATGGCTACACCTTC
-	TRBD2	TRBV7-2	TRBJ2-7	CASSPRGTGGGGQYF	TGTGCCAGCAGCCCAAGAGGGACGGGAGGGGGAGGGCAGTACTTC
few	-	TRBV20-1	TRBJ2-7	CSARDLTRGMKNEQYF	TGCAGTGCTAGAGATCTGACTAGGGGGATGAAGAACGAGCAGTACTTC
-	-	TRBV7-6	TRBJ2-6	CASSAPYSGANVLTF	TGTGCCAGCAGCGCACCCTACTCTGGGGCCAACGTCCTGACTTTC
few	-	TRBV18	TRBJ2-3	CASSVGVGEYTDTQYF	TGTGCCAGCTCAGTAGGAGTGGGAGAGTACACAGATACGCAGTATTTT
-	-	TRBV11-2	TRBJ2-1	CASSLDRPDPQFF	TGTGCCAGCAGCTTAGATAGACCAGATCCCCAGTTCTTC
large	-	TRBV18	TRBJ2-3	CASRVRSTDTQYF	TGTGCCAGCCGAGTCCGTAGCACAGATACGCAGTATTTT
few	-	TRBV5-6	TRBJ2-2	CASSLAQGTGELFF	TGTGCCAGCAGCTTGGCCCAGGGAACCGGGGAGCTGTTTTTT
-	-	TRBV7-3	TRBJ2-1	CASSPSEYNEQFF	TGTGCCAGCAGCCCGTCCGAATACAATGAGCAGTTCTTC
few	-	TRBV5-1	TRBJ2-2	CASSLQIAGELFF	TGCGCCAGCAGCCTCCAAATCGCCGGGGAGCTGTTTTTT
-	TRBD2	TRBV29-1	TRBJ2-1	CSVVKTSGVNEQFF	TGCAGCGTTGTAAAGACTAGCGGGGTCAATGAGCAGTTCTTC
-	-	TRBV20-1	TRBJ2-3	CSALPSPTDTQYF	TGCAGTGCCCTGCCAAGTCCAACAGATACGCAGTATTTT
many	TRBD2	TRBV6-2/TRBV6-3	TRBJ2-3	CASGSGLATDTQYF	TGTGCCAGCGGCTCGGGACTAGCGACAGATACGCAGTATTTT
-	TRBD2	TRBV2	TRBJ2-7	CASSLTSGRSYEQYF	TGTGCCAGCAGTTTGACTAGCGGGCGCTCCTACGAGCAGTACTTC
few	TRBD1	TRBV20-1	TRBJ1-1	CSASPTGAWNTEAFF	TGCAGTGCTAGTCCCACAGGGGCGTGGAACACTGAAGCTTTCTTT
-	-	TRBV18	TRBJ1-2	CASSPLDNYGYTF	TGTGCCAGCTCACCACTGGATAACTATGGCTACACCTTC
-	-	TRBV19	TRBJ1-4	CASSARGATNEKLFF	TGTGCCAGTAGTGCCCGAGGGGCAACTAATGAAAAACTGTTTTTT